This T cell receptor (beta chain) emerged from a study of blood T cell repertoires in COVID-19 (TCRdb year 2020). In the study overall: Samples covering the acute and convalescent phases of COVID-19 were provided by collaborators in the United States, Italy and Spain. The samples were drawn from two sources: the first 160 participants of the ongoing ImmuneRACE study, and fewer than 1,500 subjects contributed by 6 global collaborators. The sample metadata nearly always contained a de-identified subject ID, COVID-19 status, age in years and sex. Where available, HLA class I and class II types were obtained from metadata supplied by the sample provider rather than from assay-based typing. The material from the prospective study consisted of cDNA or gDNA derived from T cells, B-cell-depleted T cells, or PBMCs. Deeply sampled blood TCRbeta repertoires from subjects exposed to, actively infected with, or recovered from COVID-19 were included in the dataset. The repertoires were released in a freely available public database meant as a resource for research on the immune response to SARS-CoV-2.

TCRbeta CDR3 regions were amplified from genomic DNA using the immunoSEQ Assay, a bias-controlled multiplex PCR. The paper's processing steps were these. Nucleated cell counts per sample were estimated from amplification of reference gene primers within the assay. Sequence reads were collapsed and filtered to measure the absolute abundance of every unique TCRbeta CDR3 rearrangement. For each sample, productive Simpson clonality was calculated by taking the square root of Simpson's diversity index across productive rearrangements. TCRdb limited this immuneACCESS table to in-frame rearrangements with V and J called. A share of clones is missing; checked studies link under half to unresolved V genes, and the rest is unexplained. V and J calls and clone size are as listed in that table; D and trimming were resolved from the DNA. The sample contains roughly 190,000 clones, about four fifths of them found a single time. In total, the top ten clones hold approximately 3% of the sample.

Comment on this clone: Its antigen specificity is not known. No much larger clonotype is one base removed from it; base qualities were not supplied.

Participants in the prospective study were enrolled through a virtual design, were aged about 18 to 100 years, and lived in about 25 United States geographic areas. In the prospective study, participants were assigned to cohorts based on the clinical history participants reported in a screening survey and a study questionnaire. For ImmuneRACE Cohort 3, a participant was defined as recovered based on two consecutive negative NP/OP PCR tests, clearance by a healthcare professional, or resolution of symptoms. In the prospective study, whole blood, serum and a nasopharyngeal or oropharyngeal swab were collected from each participant by mobile phlebotomists. Prospective study participants could optionally give additional blood draws and questionnaires over an approximately two-month period. Before DNA extraction, blood samples from the prospective study were shipped at room temperature or frozen. CDR1 and CDR2 were assigned from the germline V gene (reference sequence) as SEHNR and FQNEAQ. V and J are trimmed by 4 bases and 7 bases, and the gene matches miss 5 bases of the junction. Taken from cysteine to phenylalanine, the CDR3 has 14 residues. The entry retains the CDR3 DNA only, 42 bases that are in frame from base 1.

Findings and caveats that apply to the study as a whole: The amount of clinical and demographic metadata varied by source and participant and was provided uncurated.

This chain joins TRBV7-9 to TRBJ2-2, and 8 junctional nucleotides match TRBD1. The clonotype comes from a woman aged 30 to 39 who had recovered from COVID-19. Material for sequencing was PBMCs or T cells enriched from blood (not recorded which). The base sequence is TGTGCCAGCAGCTCCCAGGGGGCGCTCGGGGAGCTGTTTTTT. This yields the protein CASSSQGALGELFF.